Below, one T cell receptor beta chain is given with its context. The antigen remains undetermined. Clones were read by immunoSEQ multiplex PCR, and TCRdb kept only the in-frame ones, dropping some. Among under 9,000 clones listed, about two thirds were seen once. These data belong to a study of immune cell composition in non-small cell lung cancer. General study findings and limits: Tumour-reactive clones were not shown to match dominant in vivo tumour clones. Squamous carcinomas (roughly 80%) more often had tumour-associated clones >0.5% than adenocarcinomas (33%).

Germline-derived CDR1 and CDR2 are MNHNS and SASEGT. Germline trimming cut 3 bases from V and 0 bases from J; bases unmatched to any gene: 5. CDR3 size: 15 residues. Normal lung sampling was at least 3 cm from the tumour, as distant as possible. The rearrangement uses TRBV6-1 and TRBJ2-7; 7 nucleotides align to TRBD1. The clonotype was recovered from a human donor with non-small cell lung cancer. Sequenced input: non-adjacent lung tissue. CDR3 DNA: TGTGCCAGCAGTGATTTAGGGGACAGCTCCTACGAGCAGTACTTC. Protein: CASSDLGDSSYEQYF.